What follows are 10 T cell receptor beta chains derived from one specimen sequenced in a study of cytomegalovirus exposure and HLA in healthy donors. Researchers ran the PCR with 60 Vbeta and 13 Jbeta primers. The protocol was immunoSEQ multiplex PCR, while the TCRdb copy is restricted to in-frame clones and leaves out a portion. The sample lists tens of thousands of clones; around 73% were seen once. Sequenced sample: PBMCs. All receptors come from a man between 50 and 59 years old in good health and CMV-seronegative.

The rearrangement joins TRBV7-2 to TRBJ2-3; 13 positions match TRBD2. Germline V CDR1 and CDR2: SGHTA, FQGNSA. The CDR3 covers 15 residues. The ends lost 5 bases at V and 4 bases at J; junction bases unmatched: 3. The DNA for the CDR3 is TGTGCCAGCAGCCCTACTAGCGGGGGGGCAGATACGCAGTATTTT. Residues: CASSPTSGGADTQYF.

The V and J genes are TRBV27 and TRBJ1-1; D ambiguous. V was trimmed by 5 bases and J by 3 bases, leaving 10 bases between them. The CDR3 sequence is 13 residues long. Germline lookup yields CDR1 MNHEY and CDR2 SMNVEV (reference sequence). CDR3 protein: CASSQVWDTEAFF. The DNA for the CDR3 is TGTGCCAGCAGTCAGGTATGGGACACTGAAGCTTTCTTT.

V is TRBV6-5 and J is TRBJ1-1; TRBD1 agrees at 7 bases. From germline, CDR1 is MNHEY and CDR2 SVGAGI. V gave up 4 bases and J gave up 4 bases; unmatched junction bases: 6. The CDR3 has 14 amino acids. The CDR3 DNA is TGTGCCAGCAGTTTAGACAGGGTAGTCACTGAAGCTTTCTTT. This encodes CASSLDRVVTEAFF.

This chain joins TRBV19 and TRBJ1-6; D is undetermined. The CDR3 has 15 residues. V gave up 5 bases and J gave up 0 bases, with 8 bases separating them. Germline V gene sequence: CDR1 LNHDA, CDR2 SQIVND (reference sequence). The CDR3 nucleotides read TGTGCCAGTAGTGAGGCGAGCTCCTATAATTCACCCCTCCACTTT. Amino acids: CASSEASSYNSPLHF.

The V and J genes are TRBV2 and TRBJ2-5, with 8 positions matching TRBD2. The length of the CDR3 is 13 residues. J was trimmed by 5 bases and V by 6 bases; bases with no gene match: 5. From germline, CDR1 is SNHLY and CDR2 FYNNEI. DNA for the CDR3: TGTGCCAGCAGCGGGGGGGCCTTTGAGACCCAGTACTTC. This codes for CASSGGAFETQYF.

This chain connects TRBV4-1 to TRBJ1-2; 11 nucleotides line up with TRBD1. In germline, CDR1 is MGHRA, CDR2 YSYEKL. V lost 3 bases, J lost 2 bases, and 2 bases stayed unmatched. This CDR3 has 15 amino acids. The CDR3 bases are TGCGCCAGCAGCCAGGACAGGGGGCCGAACTATGGCTACACCTTC. Translated, it gives CASSQDRGPNYGYTF.

Only a few counts were recorded for this clone. The chain links TRBV5-1 to TRBJ1-3; D ambiguous. The CDR3 is 15 residues long. From germline, CDR1 is SGHRS and CDR2 YFSETQ. Trimming took 5 bases from V and 0 from J, leaving 12 bases between them. CDR3 region: CASREGDLSGNTIYF. CDR3 sequence (DNA): TGCGCCAGCAGGGAGGGCGACCTCTCTGGAAACACCATATATTTT.

The genes are TRBV30 and TRBJ1-6; D ambiguous. Per the germline V gene, CDR1 is GTSNPN and CDR2 is SVGIG (reference sequence). The CDR3 extends over 13 amino acids. Trimming took 5 bases from V and 12 from J, leaving 17 bases between them. The chain's CDR3 is CAWGLGSDKPLHF. The CDR3, as DNA: TGTGCCTGGGGACTAGGATCGGATAAACCCCTCCACTTT.

J is TRBJ1-5 and V is TRBV5-6; D perhaps matches TRBD1 (5 bases). The CDR3 consists of 14 residues. Trimming cost V 3 bases and J 3 bases, with 10 bases left between them. From germline, CDR1 is SGHDT and CDR2 YYEEEE. CDR3 region: CASSSGVLNQPQHF. CDR3 coding DNA: TGTGCCAGCAGCTCGGGGGTCCTCAATCAGCCCCAGCATTTT.

The chain joins TRBV5-1 to TRBJ2-7; D unclear. The V gene lost 2 bases and the J gene lost 5 bases, with 8 bases spanning the gap. Germline V lookup: CDR1 SGHRS, CDR2 YFSETQ. The CDR3 consists of 12 residues. Here the CDR3 reads CASSLAANEQYF. CDR3 bases: TGCGCCAGCAGCTTAGCCGCCAACGAGCAGTACTTC.